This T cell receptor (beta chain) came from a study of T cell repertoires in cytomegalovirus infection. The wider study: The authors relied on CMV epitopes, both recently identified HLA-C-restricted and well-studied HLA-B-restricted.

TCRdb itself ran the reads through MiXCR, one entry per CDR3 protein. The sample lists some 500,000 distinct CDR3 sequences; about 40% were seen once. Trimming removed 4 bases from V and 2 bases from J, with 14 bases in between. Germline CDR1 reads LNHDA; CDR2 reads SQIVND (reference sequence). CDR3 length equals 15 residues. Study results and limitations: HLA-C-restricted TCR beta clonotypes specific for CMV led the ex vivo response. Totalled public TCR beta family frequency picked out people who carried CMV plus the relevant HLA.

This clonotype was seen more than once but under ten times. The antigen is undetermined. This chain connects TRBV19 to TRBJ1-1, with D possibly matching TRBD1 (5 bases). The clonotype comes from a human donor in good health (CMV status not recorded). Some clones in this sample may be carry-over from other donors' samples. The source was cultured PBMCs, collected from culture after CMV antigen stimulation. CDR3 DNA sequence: TGTGCCAGTAGTAACCGGGACGGACCAAACACTGAAGCTTTCTTT. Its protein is CASSNRDGPNTEAFF. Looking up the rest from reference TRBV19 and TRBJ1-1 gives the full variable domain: DGGITQSPKYLFRKEGQNVTLSCEQNLNHDAMYWYRQDPGQGLRLIYYSQIVNDFQKGDIAEGYSVSREKKESFPLTVTSAQKNPTAFYLCASSNRDGPNTEAFFGQGTRLTVV.